The entry below gives a single TCR beta chain sequence along with its context. Antigen specificity is unknown. The source of the sample is a study of radiation and T cells in renal cell carcinoma. Study at large: Nephrectomy followed 15 Gy stereotactic body radiation by 4 weeks. Study observations and caveats: From baseline, blood top tumor clonotypes peaked at 2 weeks post-radiation.

V lost 4 bases, J lost 2 bases, and 7 bases stayed unmatched. CDR1 SNHLY and CDR2 FYNNEI come from the germline V gene. The CDR3 sequence is 16 residues long. The table came from immunoSEQ multiplex PCR; TCRdb's copy has only in-frame clones and leaves some out. The data contain 150,000 or so clones, about 87% of them singletons. Time point meaning: baseline pretreatment blood. Treatment indicated: 15 Gy SBRT to primary tumor, nephrectomy 4 weeks later. Radiation-treated patients gave blood at baseline, week 2 and week 4. This renal cell carcinoma was of the clear cell type. Sequences were derived from blood, sampled from a patient whose treatment included radiotherapy and nephrectomy. The V gene is TRBV2, the J gene TRBJ2-1; 8 nucleotides match TRBD2. This clonotype originated in a woman in her 70s with renal cell carcinoma. CDR3 sequence (DNA): TGTGCCAGCAGTGTTATCGGGGGGGCCACCTACAATGAGCAGTTCTTC. Encoded protein: CASSVIGGATYNEQFF. Full variable domain (rest looked up from reference TRBV2 and TRBJ2-1): EPEVTQTPSHQVTQMGQEVILRCVPISNHLYFYWYRQILGQKVEFLVSFYNNEISEKSEIFDDQFSVERPDGSNFTLKIRSTKLEDSAMYFCASSVIGGATYNEQFFGPGTRLTVL.